A single sample is the source of the 15 T cell receptor beta chains below, sequenced in a study of blood T cell repertoires in COVID-19. Some clones are missing from TCRdb's copy, which holds only in-frame ones; the method was immunoSEQ multiplex PCR. The sample lists approximately 63,000 clones, 80% to 90% occurring once. The material sequenced was peripheral blood. All receptors come from a woman aged 55-70 years with COVID-19, enrolled during active disease.

The gene calls are TRBV5-4 and TRBJ1-2; D might be TRBD1 (6 bases). Trimming took 4 bases from V and 1 from J, leaving 17 bases between them. Germline CDR1 is SGHNT and CDR2 is YYREEE (reference sequence). The CDR3 consists of 16 residues. The CDR3 region is CASSLGGPSLNYGYTF. The CDR3 DNA is TGTGCCAGCAGCCTCGGGGGGCCCTCCCTTAACTATGGCTACACCTTC.

CDR3 amino acids: CASSQASGGYEQYF. In DNA, the CDR3 is TGCGCCAGCAGCCAAGCTAGCGGGGGATACGAGCAGTACTTC. The chain uses TRBV4-3 and TRBJ2-7; 10 bases align to TRBD2. The CDR3 covers 14 residues. V dropped 1 base and J dropped 4; count of bases not matched to a gene: 1. Germline assignment: CDR1 LGHNA and CDR2 YSLEER.

The chain has TRBV6-2 or TRBV6-3 and TRBJ1-5; D is undetermined. The V end lost 0 bases, the J end lost 2 bases, and 14 bases lay between the germline ends. The CDR3 loop spans 17 amino acids. Germline CDR1 is MNHEY and CDR2 is SVGEGT. In nucleotides, the CDR3 is TGTGCCAGCAGTTACTCGATAGTCCCCGGTGGCAATCAGCCCCAGCATTTT. Protein sequence: CASSYSIVPGGNQPQHF.

V gene TRBV29-1 combines with J gene TRBJ2-7; 13 bases line up with TRBD2. Losses at the gene ends were 5 bases for V and 4 bases for J; bases not matched to a gene: 5. There are 14 residues in the CDR3. Germline loops: CDR1 SQVTM, CDR2 ANQGSEA. In DNA form, the CDR3 reads TGCAGCGTTTTAGGACTAGCGGGAGCTTACGAGCAGTACTTC. This sequence encodes CSVLGLAGAYEQYF.

The chain recombines TRBV27 with TRBJ1-1, with no clear D. The V and J ends lost 3 bases and 6 bases respectively, with 14 bases between them. CDR1 and CDR2 (germline): MNHEY, SMNVEV (reference sequence). The CDR3 is made up of 14 amino acids. CDR3 loop: CASSFRRVSPEAFF. The CDR3 DNA follows: TGTGCCAGCAGTTTTCGACGGGTGAGCCCTGAAGCTTTCTTT.

This sequence joins TRBV6-2 or TRBV6-3 and TRBJ2-6, with a possible D match to TRBD2 (5 bases). This CDR3 region has 18 residues. V shed 2 bases and J shed 0 bases, with 14 bases lying between them. Per the germline V gene, CDR1 is MNHEY and CDR2 is SVGEGT. The CDR3 region is CASSYRASRYSGANVLTF. The DNA for the CDR3 is TGTGCCAGCAGTTACAGGGCTAGCAGATACTCTGGGGCCAACGTCCTGACTTTC.

The CDR3 is CASSLGVLGTAYSTDTQYF. The CDR3 DNA sequence: TGTGCCAGCAGCTTGGGGGTACTAGGGACAGCCTATAGCACAGATACGCAGTATTTT. This chain links TRBV5-5 with TRBJ2-3; 7 positions agree with TRBD1. There are 19 residues in the CDR3. V was clipped by 0 bases and J by 0 bases; unmatched bases: 13. Germline CDR1 reads SGHKS; CDR2 reads YYEKEE (reference sequence). The full variable domain, with the rest looked up from reference TRBV5-5 and TRBJ2-3, is DAGVTQSPTHLIKTRGQQVTLRCSPISGHKSVSWYQQVLGQGPQFIFQYYEKEERGRGNFPDRFSARQFPNYSSELNVNALLLGDSALYLCASSLGVLGTAYSTDTQYFGPGTRLTVL.

This clone was recorded a few times. The V and J genes are TRBV30 and TRBJ2-7; 7 bases agree with TRBD2. The V segment lost 0 bases and the J segment 6 bases; nucleotides outside the gene matches: 8. Germline CDR1 reads GTSNPN; CDR2 reads SVGIG (reference sequence). The CDR3 length is 14 residues. The CDR3 DNA follows: TGTGCCTGGAGTGTACGGCGGGAGCCCCTCGAGCAGTACTTC. Translation: CAWSVRREPLEQYF.

The chain links TRBV10-3 to TRBJ2-7; D uncertain. V dropped 1 base and J dropped 5 bases, with 3 bases sitting between them. The CDR3 is made up of 11 amino acids. In germline, CDR1 is ENHRY, CDR2 SYGVKD. The CDR3 region is CAISEFNEQYF. The CDR3 DNA reads TGTGCCATCAGTGAGTTCAACGAGCAGTACTTC.

This clone has only one observation. The chain employs TRBV11-3 and TRBJ2-1; TRBD1 matches at 8 bases. Germline-derived CDR1 and CDR2 are SGHNT and YENEEA. This CDR3 comprises 14 residues. The J segment lost 5 bases and the V segment lost 10 bases, leaving 10 bases of the junction unmatched. CDR3 nucleotide sequence: TGTGCCATCCAAATCGACAGGGGCGACAATGAGCAGTTCTTC. Its translation is CAIQIDRGDNEQFF.

The chain joins TRBV12-3 or TRBV12-4 to TRBJ1-1, with 7 bases matching TRBD1. The CDR3 has 13 amino acids. V was clipped by 4 bases and J by 4 bases; unmatched bases: 3. Here the CDR3 reads CASSSDRVTEAFF. In DNA form, the CDR3 reads TGTGCCAGCAGTTCCGACAGGGTCACTGAAGCTTTCTTT.

This chain connects TRBV6-6 to TRBJ2-1; 13 nucleotides align to TRBD2. Per germline, CDR1 MNHNY and CDR2 SVGAGI (reference sequence). After removal of 5 bases from V and 3 bases from J, the junction contained 4 bases not matched to a gene. There are 16 residues in the CDR3. The CDR3 protein is CASSRTSGSHYNEQFF. The CDR3 region has the DNA TGTGCCAGCAGTCGGACTAGCGGGAGCCACTACAATGAGCAGTTCTTC.

This rearrangement joins TRBV9 to TRBJ1-3; 10 bases are shared with TRBD1. The CDR3 contains 17 residues. J was trimmed by 2 bases and V by 4 bases; bases with no gene match: 9. Germline V lookup: CDR1 SGDLS, CDR2 YYNGEE. This CDR3 reads CASSSRRDRGTGNTIYF. In DNA form, the CDR3 reads TGTGCCAGCAGCTCCCGCAGGGACAGGGGAACTGGAAACACCATATATTTT.

V is TRBV28 and J is TRBJ2-4; TRBD1 matches 8 bases. The CDR3 has 16 amino acids. CDR1 and CDR2 (germline): MDHEN, SYDVKM. V was pared by 4 bases and J by 1 base, with 6 bases of the junction left unmatched. The CDR3 is CASSSQGAGAKNIQYF. For the CDR3, the DNA is TGTGCCAGCAGTTCCCAGGGGGCCGGGGCCAAAAACATTCAGTACTTC.

This chain connects TRBV30 to TRBJ2-5; TRBD2 is a possible D gene (6 bases). V lost 8 bases and J lost 4, with 14 bases in between. The length of the CDR3 is 12 residues. Germline values: CDR1 GTSNPN, CDR2 SVGIG (reference sequence). CDR3 protein: CATQPGLETQYF. The CDR3, as DNA: TGTGCCACCCAACCGGGACTAGAGACCCAGTACTTC.